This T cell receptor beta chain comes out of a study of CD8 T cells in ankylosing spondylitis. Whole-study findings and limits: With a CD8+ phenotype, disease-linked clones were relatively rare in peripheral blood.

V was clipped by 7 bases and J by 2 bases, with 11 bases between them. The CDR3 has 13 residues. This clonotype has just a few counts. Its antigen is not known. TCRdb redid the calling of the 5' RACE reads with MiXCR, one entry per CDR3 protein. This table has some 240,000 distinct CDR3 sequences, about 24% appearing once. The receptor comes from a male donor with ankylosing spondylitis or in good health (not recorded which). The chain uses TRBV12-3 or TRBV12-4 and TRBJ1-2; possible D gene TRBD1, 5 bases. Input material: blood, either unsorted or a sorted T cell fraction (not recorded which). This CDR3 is CASTLGRNYGYTF. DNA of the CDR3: TGTGCCAGCACACTGGGGCGGAACTATGGCTACACCTTC.